Listed below are T cell receptor beta chains from one sample, sequenced in a study of T cells in Graves' hyperthyroidism and ophthalmopathy. MiXCR, run by TCRdb on the multiplex PCR reads, gives a single entry per CDR3 protein. The data contain some 530,000 distinct CDR3 sequences, 22% of them singletons. The sequencing input was blood. All receptors derive from a woman between 70 and 85 years old with Graves' ophthalmopathy. Each CDR3 is given with its conserved first and last residue. The D gene is left open where the match is weak. Some rows mark clone size as missing; the rest say once, few, many or name a class of expanded clone.

- | - | TRBJ2-3 | TRBV6-1 | CASSPWDAGQPDTQYF | TGTGCCAGCAGTCCATGGGATGCGGGCCAACCAGATACGCAGTATTTT
- | - | TRBJ2-7 | TRBV2 | CASSEGQGRYEQYF | TGTGCCAGCAGTGAAGGGCAGGGGAGATACGAGCAGTACTTC
- | - | TRBJ2-3 | TRBV19 | CASSQRLDTQYF | TGTGCCAGTAGCCAGCGGTTAGATACGCAGTATTTT
TRBD1 | - | TRBJ2-5 | TRBV5-1 | CASSVNQGVRETQYF | TGCGCCAGCAGCGTGAATCAGGGGGTCCGGGAGACCCAGTACTTC
- | - | TRBJ1-1 | TRBV29-1 | CSVEIVTPGAHHTEAFF | TGCAGCGTTGAAATTGTTACGCCAGGGGCCCACCACACTGAAGCTTTCTTT
TRBD2 | few | TRBJ2-3 | TRBV5-1 | CASSFSGSNTQYF | TGCGCCAGCAGCTTTAGCGGGAGTAATACGCAGTATTTT
- | - | TRBJ1-1 | TRBV12-3/TRBV12-4 | CASTFDVGNPEAFF | TGTGCCAGCACCTTCGATGTAGGGAACCCTGAAGCTTTCTTT
TRBD2 | - | TRBJ2-1 | TRBV7-3 | CASSLGTSGSHEQFF | TGTGCCAGCAGCTTGGGGACTAGCGGGAGTCATGAGCAGTTCTTC
- | - | TRBJ2-5 | TRBV18 | CASSPPSKETQYF | TGTGCCAGCTCACCACCTAGCAAGGAGACCCAGTACTTC
- | - | TRBJ1-1 | TRBV7-3 | CASSSAGGGRNTEAFF | TGTGCCAGCAGCTCGGCCGGGGGGGGTAGGAACACTGAAGCTTTCTTT
TRBD1 | few | TRBJ1-5 | TRBV6-1 | CASTMGTAQSQPQHF | TGTGCCAGCACGATGGGGACAGCCCAGAGTCAGCCCCAGCATTTT
TRBD2 | - | TRBJ2-1 | TRBV4-1 | CASSHLPGTSVEQFF | TGCGCCAGCAGCCACCTACCGGGGACTAGCGTTGAGCAGTTCTTC
- | many | TRBJ1-2 | TRBV29-1 | CSAGTTTNYGYTF | TGCAGCGCCGGGACAACGACTAACTATGGCTACACCTTC
TRBD1 | few | TRBJ2-3 | TRBV6-1 | CASSERTGQDTQYF | TGTGCCAGCAGTGAGCGGACAGGGCAAGATACGCAGTATTTT
- | many | TRBJ1-1 | TRBV6-1 | CASRDAAWGTEAFF | TGTGCCAGCAGGGACGCAGCGTGGGGCACTGAAGCTTTCTTT
- | many | TRBJ2-2 | TRBV10-3 | CAISGTGQNTGELFF | TGTGCCATCAGCGGTACAGGGCAGAACACCGGGGAGCTGTTTTTT
- | few | TRBJ1-4 | TRBV25-1 | CASSPGHPYGKLFF | TGTGCCAGCAGTCCGGGACACCCCTATGGAAAACTGTTTTTT
TRBD2 | many | TRBJ2-7 | TRBV28 | CASRLTSGRAYEQYF | TGTGCCAGCAGACTGACTAGCGGGAGGGCCTACGAGCAGTACTTC
- | - | TRBJ2-5 | TRBV5-1 | CASTPSQGETQYF | TGCGCCAGCACCCCCTCGCAGGGAGAGACCCAGTACTTC
TRBD1 | many | TRBJ1-4 | TRBV28 | CASSPSDRAPRGKLFF | TGTGCCAGCAGCCCCTCTGACAGGGCGCCCCGAGGAAAACTGTTTTTT
- | many | TRBJ1-2 | TRBV6-1 | CASRLTGPQNYGYTF | TGTGCCAGCAGATTAACAGGACCTCAAAACTATGGCTACACCTTC
- | many | TRBJ1-1 | TRBV11-2 | CASSLGQGTGDTEAFF | TGTGCCAGCAGCTTAGGGCAGGGGACGGGGGACACTGAAGCTTTCTTT
- | - | TRBJ1-2 | TRBV12-5 | CASGLVIRTVSANYGYTF | TGTGCTAGTGGTTTGGTCATACGGACAGTAAGCGCTAACTATGGCTACACCTTC
- | once | TRBJ1-3 | TRBV9 | CASSRGGAGNTIYF | TGCGCCAGCAGCCGGGGGGGGGCTGGAAACACCATATATTTT
- | once | TRBJ2-1 | TRBV13 | CASSLVLGRSSYNEQFF | TGTGCCAGCAGCTTAGTCCTGGGGAGAAGCTCCTACAATGAGCAGTTCTTC
- | - | TRBJ1-1 | TRBV20-1 | CSAIQWKGTEAFF | TGCAGTGCTATACAGTGGAAGGGCACTGAAGCTTTCTTT
TRBD1 | many | TRBJ1-2 | TRBV27 | CASRPQGGSDGYTF | TGTGCCAGCAGGCCACAGGGGGGATCGGATGGCTACACCTTC